This T cell receptor (beta chain) was sequenced in a study of blood T cells in healthy people across ages. This CDR3 has 21 amino acids. The second PCR ran about 6 to 12 cycles with a sample-barcoded 5' primer and J-beta primers. TCRdb ran MiXCR on the 5' RACE reads and lists one entry per CDR3 protein. The data hold 650,000 to 1,000,000 distinct CDR3 sequences, with about 36% observed a single time. Sequencing used blood. The chain has TRBV21-1 and TRBJ1-1; the table assigns TRBD1, which was not confirmed against the DNA. TRBV21-1 is labeled a pseudogene. This TCR derives from a man younger than 30 in good health. The DNA of the CDR3 is TGTGCCAGCAGCAAAGCGCGTTCACAACAGGGGGCTGCGTGGGTAGGTACTGAAGCTTTCTTT. Protein: CASSKARSQQGAAWVGTEAFF.